These 31 T cell receptor beta chains share one sample of origin, sequenced in a study of blood T cell repertoires in COVID-19. Clones were sequenced by immunoSEQ multiplex PCR, and TCRdb holds only the in-frame ones, with some missing. There are 100,000 or so clones in the sample; about 80% occur only once, and approximately 11% lies in the top ten. Sequenced: peripheral blood. Every receptor here comes from a man between 65 and 85 years old with active or convalescent COVID-19.

The V and J genes are TRBV4-3 and TRBJ2-5; D is perhaps TRBD1 (6 bases). The CDR3 is 14 residues long. The V and J ends lost 4 bases and 3 bases respectively, with 12 bases between them. Germline-derived CDR1 and CDR2 are LGHNA and YSLEER. The CDR3 protein is CASSPGQREETQYF. CDR3 sequence (DNA): TGCGCCAGCAGCCCCGGACAGAGGGAAGAGACCCAGTACTTC.

This sequence joins TRBV6-6 and TRBJ1-1; possible D gene TRBD1, 5 bases. Germline V CDR1 and CDR2: MNHNY, SVGAGI (reference sequence). The V end lost 2 bases, the J end lost 7 bases, and 17 bases lay between the germline ends. This CDR3 contains 15 residues. The CDR3 DNA sequence: TGTGCCAGCAGTTACCTCCGGGGGGGTAGTAGTGAAGCTTTCTTT. Protein product: CASSYLRGGSSEAFF.

The chain uses TRBV18 and TRBJ2-7, with a weak D call TRBD2 (6 bases). Germline V lookup: CDR1 KGHSH, CDR2 LQKENI. Trimming stripped 2 bases from V and 3 bases from J, with 14 bases between. The CDR3 sequence is 15 residues long. Here the CDR3 DNA reads TGTGCCAGCTCACCAACTGCGGGGTTTAACTACGAGCAGTACTTC. The encoded protein is CASSPTAGFNYEQYF.

The chain joins TRBV9 to TRBJ2-1; 7 bases align to TRBD2. V was pared by 4 bases and J by 8 bases, with 15 bases of the junction left unmatched. The germline CDR1 and CDR2 sequences are SGDLS and YYNGEE. The CDR3 is 16 residues long. As DNA, the CDR3 is TGTGCCAGCAGCCACCCCCGGCTAGCGGATCAGGATGAGCAGTTCTTC. Its protein is CASSHPRLADQDEQFF.

As DNA, the CDR3 is TGTGCCAGCAGCTTACCCCCAGGACTTGCCGCGGAGACCCAGTACTTC. Its translation: CASSLPPGLAAETQYF. The chain recombines TRBV11-2 with TRBJ2-5, with a tentative D call TRBD2 (5 bases). Trimming shortened V by 2 bases and J by 5 bases, and 18 bases separated the two germline ends. Germline CDR1 reads SGHAT; CDR2 reads FQNNGV. The CDR3 is 16 amino acids.

This sequence joins TRBV4-1 and TRBJ1-2, with TRBD1 identical over 8 bases. The V gene end was trimmed by 2 bases and the J gene end by 5 bases; junction bases not matched to a gene: 7. The CDR3 covers 15 residues. Germline assignment: CDR1 MGHRA and CDR2 YSYEKL. The CDR3 loop is CASSQSSTGGYGYTF. In nucleotides, the CDR3 is TGCGCCAGCAGCCAATCGAGTACAGGGGGGTATGGCTACACCTTC.

This chain connects TRBV5-4 to TRBJ2-5; D perhaps matches TRBD2 (5 bases). The CDR3 runs 15 residues. Trimming removed 0 bases at V and 9 bases at J, with 18 bases between. CDR1 is SGHNT and CDR2 is YYREEE in the germline V gene (reference sequence). The DNA for the CDR3 is TGTGCCAGCAGCTTGGGGACCCATGGCCTGGAGGCCCAGTACTTC. Translating gives CASSLGTHGLEAQYF.

The chain couples TRBV2 to TRBJ2-7; TRBD1 is a possible D gene (6 bases). The CDR3 length is 12 residues. Trimming took 8 bases from V and 3 from J, leaving 11 bases between them. Germline V CDR1 and CDR2: SNHLY, FYNNEI. The CDR3 region is CASGGQIYEQYF. CDR3 DNA: TGTGCCAGCGGTGGACAGATCTACGAGCAGTACTTC.

The chain uses TRBV3-1 (or the pseudogene TRBV3-2) and TRBJ1-2, with 12 bases matching TRBD1. The CDR3 has 16 amino acids. The germline gives CDR1 LGHDT, CDR2 YNNKEL (reference sequence). With V trimmed by 4 bases and J by 4 bases, 7 bases remained unmatched. CDR3 residues: CASSPGTGGAVYGYTF. CDR3 DNA sequence: TGTGCCAGCAGCCCGGGGACAGGGGGCGCTGTCTATGGCTACACCTTC.

In this sample, this clone turned up once. The chain uses TRBV15 and TRBJ1-5; possible D gene TRBD1, 5 bases. Per germline, CDR1 LNHNV and CDR2 YYDKDF (reference sequence). V was shortened by 0 bases and J by 2 bases, with 8 bases between the two germline ends. The CDR3 sequence is 15 residues long. This CDR3 is CATSRDVGGNQPQHF. The CDR3 DNA sequence: TGTGCCACCAGCAGAGACGTAGGGGGCAATCAGCCCCAGCATTTT.

This clone was counted a few times. V gene TRBV6-1 combines with J gene TRBJ2-3, with TRBD1 matching 10 bases. Trimming cost V 1 base and J 6 bases; bases outside gene matches: 7. The CDR3 spans 16 residues. CDR1 and CDR2 from the germline V gene are MNHNS and SASEGT. This CDR3 is CASSEGDRGLLDTQYF. The CDR3 coding sequence is TGTGCCAGCAGTGAAGGTGACAGGGGGCTTTTGGATACGCAGTATTTT.

Only one count was recorded for this clone. V usage is TRBV10-3 and J usage is TRBJ2-7; 9 nucleotides align to TRBD1. This CDR3 spans 14 amino acids. V dropped 6 bases and J dropped 2; count of bases not matched to a gene: 5. Germline V lookup: CDR1 ENHRY, CDR2 SYGVKD. CDR3 region: CAISSDRGPYEQYF. As DNA, the CDR3 is TGTGCCATCAGCTCGGACAGGGGACCCTACGAGCAGTACTTC.

This chain uses TRBV20-1 with TRBJ1-4; the D gene is possibly TRBD1 (5 bases). The CDR3 is 11 residues long. Germline V gene lookup returns CDR1 DFQATT and CDR2 SNEGSKA (reference sequence). Trimming left V 3 bases short and J 12 bases short, with 11 bases between. The chain's CDR3 is CSASRRGELFF. The DNA of the CDR3 is TGCAGTGCTAGTCGGCGGGGGGAACTGTTTTTT.

V and J are TRBV5-6 and TRBJ1-2; perhaps TRBD1 as D (5 bases). Germline assignment: CDR1 SGHDT and CDR2 YYEEEE. The CDR3 sequence is 12 residues long. V was clipped by 0 bases and J by 6 bases, with 6 bases between them. DNA for the CDR3: TGTGCCAGCAGCTTGGCGGGGGATGGCTACACCTTC. This gives the protein CASSLAGDGYTF.

The V and J genes are TRBV18 and TRBJ2-7, with 7 bases identical to TRBD2. The CDR3 spans 14 residues. Germline loops: CDR1 KGHSH, CDR2 LQKENI. V was clipped by 3 bases and J by 3 bases; unmatched bases: 5. This CDR3 is CASSPSPGGYEQYF. CDR3 coding DNA: TGTGCCAGCTCACCTTCGCCGGGGGGCTACGAGCAGTACTTC.

This rearrangement joins TRBV6-1 to TRBJ1-6, with D tentatively TRBD1 (5 bases). The CDR3 runs 13 residues. The germline V gene has CDR1 MNHNS and CDR2 SASEGT. Trimming left V 3 bases short and J 10 bases short, with 10 bases between. The CDR3 spells CASSDREGSPLHF. The CDR3 DNA reads as TGTGCCAGCAGTGACAGGGAAGGGTCACCCCTCCACTTT.

The J gene is TRBJ2-7, the V gene TRBV11-2; possible D gene TRBD2, 5 bases. V was cut by 5 bases and J by 1 base, with 9 bases left in between. CDR1 SGHAT and CDR2 FQNNGV come from the germline V gene. This CDR3 region has 13 residues. The CDR3 loop reads CASSPPGSYEQYF. The CDR3 region has the DNA TGTGCCAGCAGCCCCCCGGGGTCCTACGAGCAGTACTTC.

The sample holds a few counts of this clone. Here the CDR3 DNA reads TGTGCCAGCAGTTTACGGGGGGGGTCCTACAATGAGCAGTTCTTC. Residues: CASSLRGGSYNEQFF. The chain carries TRBV27 and TRBJ2-1, with 8 bases matching TRBD2. This CDR3 is built from 15 residues. Germline V gives CDR1 MNHEY, CDR2 SMNVEV (reference sequence). The V gene end was trimmed by 2 bases and the J gene end by 1 base; junction bases not matched to a gene: 1.

The chain joins TRBV2 to TRBJ1-2; the match to TRBD1 covers 7 bases. The CDR3 spans 14 residues. J was trimmed by 7 bases and V by 6 bases; bases with no gene match: 11. Per germline, CDR1 SNHLY and CDR2 FYNNEI. The CDR3 region is CASRPLGTVGGYTF. DNA for the CDR3: TGTGCCAGCAGACCCCTTGGGACAGTGGGTGGCTACACCTTC.

The chain joins TRBV7-2 to TRBJ2-3, with 9 positions matching TRBD2. Germline values: CDR1 SGHTA, CDR2 FQGNSA. The CDR3 contains 17 residues. Trimming cost V 2 bases and J 1 base; bases outside gene matches: 7. This CDR3 reads CASSLHAGGTGTDTQYF. CDR3 in DNA: TGTGCCAGCAGCTTACACGCGGGGGGGACGGGCACAGATACGCAGTATTTT.

The chain joins TRBV5-1 to TRBJ2-3; TRBD1 is a possible D gene (6 bases). The CDR3 has 15 residues. Germline V gene sequence: CDR1 SGHRS, CDR2 YFSETQ. Trimming stripped 0 bases from V and 2 bases from J, with 10 bases between. The CDR3: CASSLVRQVTDTQYF. In nucleotides, the CDR3 is TGCGCCAGCAGCTTGGTTCGACAGGTCACAGATACGCAGTATTTT.

This clone was seen a handful of times. V and J are TRBV9 and TRBJ1-1, with D unresolved. V was trimmed by 0 bases and J by 3 bases, leaving 24 bases between them. CDR3 size: 19 residues. Per germline, CDR1 SGDLS and CDR2 YYNGEE. The CDR3 spells CASSVATTSSDPTDTEAFF. As DNA, the CDR3 is TGTGCCAGCAGCGTAGCCACTACATCCTCTGACCCTACGGACACTGAAGCTTTCTTT. Variable domain in full (rest from reference TRBV9 and TRBJ1-1): DSGVTQTPKHLITATGQRVTLRCSPRSGDLSVYWYQQSLDQGLQFLIQYYNGEERAKGNILERFSAQQFPDLHSELNLSSLELGDSALYFCASSVATTSSDPTDTEAFFGQGTRLTVV.

This clone was picked up a small number of times. The J gene is TRBJ2-1, the V gene TRBV4-1; a weak D match, TRBD2 (7 bases). V lost 4 bases and J 0 bases, leaving 13 bases between the germline ends. This CDR3 has 16 amino acids. The V gene's germline CDR1 is MGHRA and CDR2 YSYEKL. CDR3 sequence reads: CASSRAGALSYNEQFF. CDR3 nucleotides: TGCGCCAGCAGCCGGGCGGGGGCCCTCTCCTACAATGAGCAGTTCTTC.

This clone came up once. The chain joins TRBV10-2 to TRBJ1-3, with 9 positions matching TRBD1. V lost 5 bases to trimming and J lost 4 bases; unmatched junction nucleotides: 6. The CDR3 consists of 15 residues. CDR1 and CDR2 (germline): WSHSY, SAAADI. CDR3 protein: CASSSSGTGGNTIYF. CDR3 nucleotides: TGCGCCAGCAGTTCCTCCGGGACAGGGGGAAACACCATATATTTT.

The chain links TRBV18 to TRBJ1-2, with D uncertain. The CDR3 covers 14 residues. V lost 3 bases to trimming and J lost 5 bases, with 13 bases between them. Germline CDR1 is KGHSH and CDR2 is LQKENI. The CDR3 sequence: CASSPQLDKYGYTF. The CDR3 coding sequence is TGTGCCAGCTCACCCCAGCTTGACAAGTATGGCTACACCTTC.

This chain uses TRBV28 with TRBJ1-6; D possibly corresponds to TRBD1 (6 bases). This CDR3 has 14 residues. Trimming cost V 6 bases and J 4 bases, with 10 bases left between them. The germline gives CDR1 MDHEN, CDR2 SYDVKM. The CDR3 DNA follows: TGTGCCAGCAGGACAGGCCGGTATAATTCACCCCTCCACTTT. Its protein product is CASRTGRYNSPLHF.

The chain links TRBV15 to TRBJ1-2; D perhaps matches TRBD1 (5 bases). Germline V lookup: CDR1 LNHNV, CDR2 YYDKDF (reference sequence). Trimming shortened V by 2 bases and J by 4 bases, and 11 bases separated the two germline ends. The CDR3 covers 14 residues. DNA for the CDR3: TGTGCCACCAGCAGAACCCCGGACACCTATGGCTACACCTTC. This codes for CATSRTPDTYGYTF.

The chain recombines TRBV4-1 with TRBJ2-1, with 11 bases that match TRBD2. The CDR3 has 21 residues. Trimming at V came to 4 bases and at J to 0 bases, leaving 17 bases not matched to a gene. Germline assignment: CDR1 MGHRA and CDR2 YSYEKL. In DNA form, the CDR3 reads TGCGCCAGCAGCCGAGCCAAACCGGGACTAGCGGCCGACAGCTCCTACAATGAGCAGTTCTTC. It is translated as CASSRAKPGLAADSSYNEQFF.

The chain links TRBV15 to TRBJ2-3, with 10 bases fitting TRBD2. CDR3 length equals 22 residues. Germline V gene data show CDR1 as LNHNV and CDR2 as YYDKDF (reference sequence). The J segment lost 0 bases and the V segment lost 1 base, leaving 19 bases of the junction unmatched. The CDR3 nucleotides read TGTGCCACCAGCAGAGCCCCAGAGGGTAGCGGGGGGTCGTTTACTAGCACAGATACGCAGTATTTT. Its translation: CATSRAPEGSGGSFTSTDTQYF.

This clone was counted only a few times. This chain links TRBV4-1 with TRBJ1-2; D gene unclear. Germline lookup yields CDR1 MGHRA and CDR2 YSYEKL. This CDR3 comprises 15 residues. Trimming left V 0 bases short and J 3 bases short, with 11 bases between. The CDR3 spells CASSQEPQVDYGYTF. The CDR3 nucleotides are TGCGCCAGCAGCCAAGAACCCCAGGTCGACTATGGCTACACCTTC.

V is TRBV19 and J is TRBJ2-2, with D possibly matching TRBD1 (6 bases). The V end was cut by 4 bases, the J end by 2 bases, with 8 bases between. The CDR3 spans 14 residues. The germline gives CDR1 LNHDA, CDR2 SQIVND (reference sequence). The CDR3 here is CASSTGQNTGELFF. CDR3 sequence (DNA): TGTGCCAGTAGTACGGGACAAAACACCGGGGAGCTGTTTTTT.